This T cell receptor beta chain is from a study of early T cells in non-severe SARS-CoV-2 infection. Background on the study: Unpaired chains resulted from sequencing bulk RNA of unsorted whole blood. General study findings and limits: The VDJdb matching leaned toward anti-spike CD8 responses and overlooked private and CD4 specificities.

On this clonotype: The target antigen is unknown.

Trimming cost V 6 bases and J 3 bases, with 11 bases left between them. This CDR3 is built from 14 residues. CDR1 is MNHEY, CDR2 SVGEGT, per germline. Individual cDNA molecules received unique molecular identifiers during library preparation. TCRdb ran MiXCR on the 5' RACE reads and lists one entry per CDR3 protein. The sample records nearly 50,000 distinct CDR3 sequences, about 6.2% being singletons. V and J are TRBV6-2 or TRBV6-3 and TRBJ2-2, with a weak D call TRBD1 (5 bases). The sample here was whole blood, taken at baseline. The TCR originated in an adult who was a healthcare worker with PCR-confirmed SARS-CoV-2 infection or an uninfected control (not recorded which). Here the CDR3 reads CASRPAQDTGELFF. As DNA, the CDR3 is TGTGCCAGCAGGCCGGCACAGGACACCGGGGAGCTGTTTTTT.